The clone carrying this T cell receptor (beta chain) was seen repeatedly, ten times or more. Unmatched junction bases numbered 8, after V lost 8 bases and J lost 0 bases. This CDR3 contains 15 residues. Germline V lookup: CDR1 MNHNS, CDR2 SASEGT. Total RNA (roughly 0.45 ug) served as template for TCR beta cDNA synthesis primed by a constant-region primer. The TCR beta library was amplified through three nested multiplex PCR rounds in a modified ARM-PCR procedure. In the first two PCR rounds, TRBV1-TRBV30 forward primers were paired with a C-beta reverse primer, and each round lasted nine to ten cycles. MiXCR, applied by TCRdb to the multiplex PCR reads, yields one record per CDR3 protein. This sample has just over 300,000 distinct CDR3 sequences, with around three fifths found just once. Germline DNA was also extracted, with blood RNA taken from unsorted whole blood. These data are taken from a study of tumor-infiltrating lymphocytes in primary liver carcinoma.

The sample consisted of peripheral blood. The receptor was derived from a woman younger than 45 with primary liver carcinoma and hepatitis B virus infection. The V and J genes are TRBV6-1 and TRBJ1-1; 8 nucleotides line up with TRBD1. In DNA, the CDR3 is TGTGCCAGCGATTTTTGGACAGGGATGAACACTGAAGCTTTCTTT. It encodes CASDFWTGMNTEAFF.